The clone carrying this T cell receptor (beta chain) was seen a handful of times. Its antigen remains unidentified. This entry comes from a study of post-analysis software for immune sequencing data. Study observations and caveats: Relative to controls, patients had five TRBV segments at higher frequency, with TRBV5-6, TRBV5-1 and TRBV20-1 among these.

cDNA libraries of TCR beta carried unique molecular identifiers. TCRdb used MiXCR to reprocess the PCR reads, holding one entry per CDR3 protein. The top ten hold 7.5% to 8.5% of the sample, which has 400,000 to 500,000 distinct CDR3 sequences, approximately 38% seen once. Per germline, CDR1 SQVTM and CDR2 ANQGSEA. The CDR3 has 11 amino acids. V dropped 3 bases and J dropped 9 bases, with 9 bases sitting between them. This receptor was obtained from a girl aged 2 to 10 with multiple sclerosis. Sequenced input: blood. The J gene is TRBJ2-1, the V gene TRBV29-1; D perhaps matches TRBD1 (5 bases). The CDR3 reads CSVEQGGEQFF. The CDR3 coding sequence is TGCAGCGTTGAGCAGGGCGGTGAGCAGTTCTTC.